The 24 T cell receptor beta chains reported below all come from one sample, sequenced in a study of identical twins. TCRdb reanalysed the 5' RACE reads using MiXCR and keeps one entry per CDR3 protein. Of 640,000 or so distinct CDR3 sequences listed, 5.5% to 6.5% were seen once; the top ten hold about 2%. What was sequenced was naive T cells sorted from blood. These receptor sequences come from a man aged 18 to 30 in good health.

This clonotype has a count of ten or more. The rearrangement links TRBV29-1 to TRBJ1-2, with D tentatively TRBD1 (5 bases). CDR1 SQVTM and CDR2 ANQGSEA come from the germline V gene. V was shortened by 6 bases and J by 2 bases, with 16 bases between the two germline ends. The CDR3 sequence is 14 residues long. The CDR3 DNA sequence: TGCAGCGTACCTGTCCAGACAGACAACTATGGCTACACCTTC. This encodes CSVPVQTDNYGYTF.

The J gene is TRBJ2-3, the V gene TRBV28; possibly TRBD1 for D (7 bases). The CDR3 length is 17 residues. The germline V gene has CDR1 MDHEN and CDR2 SYDVKM. Trimming stripped 3 bases from V and 2 bases from J, with 18 bases between. In DNA form, the CDR3 reads TGTGCCAGCAGTTTGCCCACCGACAGGGAGGTCACAGATACGCAGTATTTT. Translation: CASSLPTDREVTDTQYF.

This chain uses TRBV18 with TRBJ2-1, with 8 bases aligning to TRBD1. V trimming: 2 bases; J trimming: 9 bases; junction bases outside the gene matches: 12. Germline CDR1 reads KGHSH; CDR2 reads LQKENI. This CDR3 is built from 16 residues. This CDR3 is CASSPTGQGGGGEQFF. CDR3 nucleotides: TGTGCCAGCTCACCAACAGGACAGGGAGGCGGCGGTGAGCAGTTCTTC.

The chain combines TRBV28 with TRBJ1-5, with 7 positions matching TRBD1. Germline V gene lookup returns CDR1 MDHEN and CDR2 SYDVKM. V dropped 6 bases and J dropped 9; count of bases not matched to a gene: 8. This CDR3 region has 13 residues. The CDR3 bases are TGTGCCAGCAGCCAAGGGGGCCAGGGGCCCCAGCATTTT. Its translation is CASSQGGQGPQHF.

This clonotype has more than one count but fewer than ten. The gene calls are TRBV27 and TRBJ2-2; unclear D gene. V lost 4 bases and J 6 bases, leaving 18 bases between the germline ends. Germline-derived CDR1 and CDR2 are MNHEY and SMNVEV (reference sequence). The CDR3 consists of 16 residues. CDR3 nucleotide sequence: TGTGCCAGCAGTTCCCCCATAGGGTCGTCACCCGGGGAGCTGTTTTTT. This encodes CASSSPIGSSPGELFF.

This clonotype was counted many times. The gene calls are TRBV29-1 and TRBJ2-5; 11 nucleotides line up with TRBD1. Unmatched junction bases numbered 19, after V lost 8 bases and J lost 5 bases. The CDR3 runs 17 residues. Germline CDR1 and CDR2: SQVTM and ANQGSEA. In nucleotides, the CDR3 is TGCAGCTTTATGACCCCATCCGAGGACAGGGGGCCGGAGACCCAGTACTTC. Translating it yields CSFMTPSEDRGPETQYF. The entire variable domain, with the rest obtained from reference TRBV29-1 and TRBJ2-5, is as follows: SAVISQKPSRDICQRGTSLTIQCQVDSQVTMMFWYRQQPGQSLTLIATANQGSEATYESGFVIDKFPISRPNLTFSTLTVSNMSPEDSSIYLCSFMTPSEDRGPETQYFGPGTRLLVL.

This clonotype was counted many times. The chain joins TRBV5-6 to TRBJ2-2, with 7 bases aligning to TRBD1. Unmatched junction bases numbered 7, after V lost 4 bases and J lost 4 bases. Germline V lookup: CDR1 SGHDT, CDR2 YYEEEE. This CDR3 region has 15 residues. This CDR3 reads CASSIRDRTTGELFF. The CDR3 bases are TGTGCCAGCAGCATCCGGGACAGAACCACCGGGGAGCTGTTTTTT. The full variable domain, rest sourced from reference TRBV5-6 and TRBJ2-2, is DAGVTQSPTHLIKTRGQQVTLRCSPKSGHDTVSWYQQALGQGPQFIFQYYEEEERQRGNFPDRFSGHQFPNYSSELNVNALLLGDSALYLCASSIRDRTTGELFFGEGSRLTVL.

This clonotype appeared many times. The rearrangement links TRBV5-1 to TRBJ1-6; D unclear. From germline, CDR1 is SGHRS and CDR2 YFSETQ. With 4 bases removed from V and 7 bases from J, the gap between germline ends came to 18 bases. CDR3 size: 16 residues. The CDR3 spells CASSIAGPGENSPLHF. The CDR3, as DNA: TGCGCCAGCAGCATCGCCGGGCCCGGAGAGAATTCACCCCTCCACTTT.

The chain is built from TRBV15 and TRBJ2-1; possibly TRBD1 for D (5 bases). Germline CDR1 is LNHNV and CDR2 is YYDKDF (reference sequence). The CDR3 is 15 amino acids. V lost 5 bases to trimming and J lost 6 bases, with 17 bases between them. CDR3 in DNA: TGTGCCACCAGCCCTGGGATTAACCAGGGCAATGAGCAGTTCTTC. Translation: CATSPGINQGNEQFF.

Here the CDR3 reads CASSGQGTGNTIYF. The CDR3 nucleotides read TGTGCCAGCAGCGGTCAGGGAACCGGAAACACCATATATTTT. This sequence joins TRBV11-2 and TRBJ1-3, with TRBD1 as a possible D gene (5 bases). Germline V gene sequence: CDR1 SGHAT, CDR2 FQNNGV. The CDR3 consists of 14 residues. Trimming left V 5 bases short and J 4 bases short, with 12 bases between.

The rearrangement links TRBV3-1 to TRBJ2-5, with 9 bases aligning to TRBD2. V trimming: 3 bases; J trimming: 1 base; junction bases outside the gene matches: 6. CDR1 and CDR2 (germline): LGHDT, YNNKEL (reference sequence). The CDR3 runs to 16 residues. The CDR3 bases are TGTGCCAGCAGCCACACCCTAGCGGGACCCCAAGAGACCCAGTACTTC. Its translation: CASSHTLAGPQETQYF.

This clonotype was counted many times. The chain has TRBV12-3 or TRBV12-4 and TRBJ1-2; 7 nucleotides agree with TRBD1. CDR3 length: 15 amino acids. J was trimmed by 4 bases and V by 10 bases; bases with no gene match: 15. CDR3 region: CATTRENRGRYGYTF. In DNA form, the CDR3 reads TGTGCCACCACGAGGGAAAACAGGGGTCGCTATGGCTACACCTTC.

This clonotype was counted only a few times. The rearrangement joins TRBV6-1 to TRBJ2-6; weak D call: TRBD2 (5 bases). The length of the CDR3 is 17 residues. V shed 4 bases and J shed 0 bases, with 13 bases lying between them. Germline V gene lookup returns CDR1 MNHNS and CDR2 SASEGT. CDR3 sequence reads: CASSASGRVSGANVLTF. CDR3 bases: TGTGCCAGCAGTGCCTCTGGGCGGGTCTCTGGGGCCAACGTCCTGACTTTC.

Ten or more counts support this clonotype. The CDR3 sequence is CASSHEVTGVEQYF. CDR3 coding DNA: TGTGCCAGCAGCCACGAAGTCACAGGGGTCGAGCAGTACTTC. This sequence joins TRBV4-2 and TRBJ2-7, with TRBD1 matching over 7 bases. After removal of 3 bases from V and 6 bases from J, the junction contained 8 bases not matched to a gene. This CDR3 contains 14 residues. The V gene's germline CDR1 is LGHNA and CDR2 YNFKEQ.

The genes are TRBV30 and TRBJ1-5; D remains ambiguous. V was shortened by 5 bases and J by 6 bases, with 14 bases between the two germline ends. The CDR3 length is 13 residues. Germline V gene lookup returns CDR1 GTSNPN and CDR2 SVGIG (reference sequence). CDR3 protein: CAWGLASGQPQHF. The DNA of the CDR3 is TGTGCCTGGGGACTGGCATCTGGTCAGCCCCAGCATTTT.

This clonotype has only a few counts. The rearrangement joins TRBV14 to TRBJ2-5; the D gene is possibly TRBD1 (5 bases). There are 14 residues in the CDR3. Germline assignment: CDR1 SGHDN and CDR2 FVKESK. V dropped 6 bases and J dropped 1 base, with 12 bases sitting between them. DNA for the CDR3: TGTGCCAGCAGTCAGCAGGGCACCCAAGAGACCCAGTACTTC. Protein sequence: CASSQQGTQETQYF.

This clonotype has ten or more counts. The chain has TRBV5-1 and TRBJ2-3; D might be TRBD1 or TRBD2, each matching 6 bases. Germline-derived CDR1 and CDR2 are SGHRS and YFSETQ. This CDR3 region has 14 residues. Trimming left V 8 bases short and J 0 bases short, with 13 bases between. DNA of the CDR3: TGCGCCAGTCAGACCGGGGGCAGCACAGATACGCAGTATTTT. As protein: CASQTGGSTDTQYF. The full variable domain, with the rest looked up from reference TRBV5-1 and TRBJ2-3, is KAGVTQTPRYLIKTRGQQVTLSCSPISGHRSVSWYQQTPGQGLQFLFEYFSETQRNKGNFPGRFSGRQFSNSRSEMNVSTLELGDSALYLCASQTGGSTDTQYFGPGTRLTVL.

This clonotype has only a few counts. This chain uses TRBV7-9 with TRBJ2-7; D not resolved. The V end lost 5 bases, the J end lost 6 bases, and 14 bases lay between the germline ends. Per the germline V gene, CDR1 is SEHNR and CDR2 is FQNEAQ (reference sequence). The CDR3 spans 13 residues. CDR3 sequence (DNA): TGTGCCAGCAGCCCGTTAGTGAACCTCGAGCAGTACGTC. Protein: CASSPLVNLEQYV.

In its sample, this clonotype was seen a few times. The CDR3 DNA is TGTGCCAGCAGCTCCAGCGGGAGATTAAACAATGAGCAGTTCTTC. Translated: CASSSSGRLNNEQFF. The chain carries TRBV11-3 and TRBJ2-1, with 8 bases fitting TRBD2. The V and J ends lost 4 bases and 5 bases, in that order; junction bases with no gene match: 7. Germline loops: CDR1 SGHNT, CDR2 YENEEA. The CDR3 is 15 residues long.

The rearrangement joins TRBV5-4 to TRBJ2-5, with 7 nucleotides matching TRBD1. This CDR3 spans 14 amino acids. Germline CDR1 SGHNT, CDR2 YYREEE (reference sequence). The V and J ends lost 4 bases and 6 bases, in that order; junction bases with no gene match: 9. CDR3 DNA: TGTGCCAGCAGCCAAGGCGACAGGGAACAGACCCAGTACTTC. Residues: CASSQGDREQTQYF.

This clonotype was recorded at least ten times. This sequence joins TRBV3-1 and TRBJ1-6; the D gene is possibly TRBD1 (5 bases). Trimming left V 4 bases short and J 8 bases short, with 12 bases between. CDR1 and CDR2 (germline): LGHDT, YNNKEL (reference sequence). This CDR3 contains 14 residues. CDR3: CASSPWGQDSPLHF. CDR3 bases: TGTGCCAGCAGCCCTTGGGGCCAGGATTCACCCCTCCACTTT. The entire variable domain, with the rest obtained from reference TRBV3-1 and TRBJ1-6, is as follows: DTAVSQTPKYLVTQMGNDKSIKCEQNLGHDTMYWYKQDSKKFLKIMFSYNNKELIINETVPNRFSPKSPDKAHLNLHINSLELGDSAVYFCASSPWGQDSPLHFGNGTRLTVT.

V gene TRBV29-1 combines with J gene TRBJ2-7; TRBD2 matches 8 bases. Germline CDR1 and CDR2: SQVTM and ANQGSEA. Trimming at V came to 6 bases and at J to 0 bases, leaving 7 bases not matched to a gene. The CDR3 spans 14 residues. The CDR3 sequence is CSVRSSGSSYEQYF. The CDR3 DNA is TGCAGCGTCCGGAGCAGCGGGAGCTCCTACGAGCAGTACTTC.

This clonotype was seen many times. Here the CDR3 DNA reads TGTGCCAGCTCACAGGACAGGGGGTCAAATACGCAGTATTTT. Encoded protein: CASSQDRGSNTQYF. The chain couples TRBV18 to TRBJ2-3, with 10 bases that match TRBD1. V dropped 4 bases and J dropped 7; count of bases not matched to a gene: 5. The CDR3 is 14 residues long. The V gene's germline CDR1 is KGHSH and CDR2 LQKENI.

This clonotype was recorded many times. V and J are TRBV4-1 and TRBJ2-1; 9 bases fit TRBD2. The CDR3 loop spans 15 amino acids. V shed 1 base, J shed 2 bases, and the junction held 0 bases outside the gene matches. Germline CDR1 MGHRA, CDR2 YSYEKL. The CDR3: CASSQVAGAYNEQFF. CDR3 coding DNA: TGCGCCAGCAGCCAAGTAGCGGGAGCCTACAATGAGCAGTTCTTC.